Given below is one TCR beta chain in context. Its target is unknown. The data stem from a study of OX40 agonist ivuxolimab in advanced cancers. This CDR3 is 14 amino acids long. V shed 9 bases, J shed 1 base, and the junction held 3 bases outside the gene matches. The germline gives CDR1 MDHEN, CDR2 SYDVKM. Overall study findings and caveats: Clones of CD4+ and CD8+ blood T cells grew by week 6 at doses of 0.1 to 3.0 mg/kg. On average, CD8+ T cells showed a greater number of expanded clones than CD4+.

Only in-frame clones appear in the TCRdb table, and some are missing; sequencing was by immunoSEQ multiplex PCR. The sample consists of 85,000 to 130,000 clones, over 75% of them appearing once. The sequence came from an adult with an advanced solid tumor such as melanoma, head and neck, liver or kidney cancer. The sequenced sample was CD4+ or CD8+ T cells sorted from blood, obtained in a trial of the OX40 agonist ivuxolimab. The gene calls are TRBV28 and TRBJ1-1, with 12 positions matching TRBD1. The CDR3, as DNA: TGTGCCAGTGGGACAGGGGGCCCGAACACTGAAGCTTTCTTT. Encoded protein: CASGTGGPNTEAFF.